This T cell receptor beta chain was recovered during a study of metastatic and nonmetastatic thyroid tumors. General study points: Malignant thyroid tumors reportedly had TCR beta diversity that was significantly higher than in benign nodules, in blood and tumor.

How the authors handled the data: Construction of a distant-metastasis classifier for papillary thyroid cancer relied on CDR3 differences across clinicopathological groups. Via MiXCR, TCRdb re-called the PCR reads. The V and J calls were determined by TCRdb, not by the authors. The sample has approximately 8,200 clones, over 20% seen once; the top ten hold roughly 20%. The CDR3 is made up of 15 amino acids. Germline assignment: CDR1 LNHDA and CDR2 SQIVND (reference sequence). V shed 5 bases, J shed 0 bases, and the junction held 3 bases outside the gene matches. Prior to thyroid surgery, none of the patients had received any treatment. This clone ranks as medium-sized. Its antigen is unknown.

The sequence was collected from a female donor with papillary thyroid cancer or a benign thyroid nodule (not recorded which). Some clones in this sample may be carry-over from other donors' samples. Sequencing input: adjacent normal tissue. This chain joins TRBV19 and TRBJ2-2; 7 bases line up with TRBD1. The DNA for the CDR3 is TGTGCCAGTAGTCCCACAGGGGCGAACACCGGGGAGCTGTTTTTT. Protein product: CASSPTGANTGELFF.